The present entry profiles one TCR beta chain with its context. The authors' processing: How many nucleated cells were present was estimated from reference gene primer amplification. Profiling relied on immunoSEQ multiplex PCR, and the TCRdb table lists in-frame clones only, not all of them. V and J calls and clone size follow that table, whereas D and trimming were derived from the DNA. The table records hundreds of thousands of clones, around 85% of them present only once. This sample was included in a study of blood T cell repertoires in COVID-19. Participants were aged about 18 to 100 years from more than 20 US areas. Clinical history reported by participants formed the basis on which cohorts were assigned. This CDR3 is 15 amino acids long. The J segment lost 3 bases and the V segment lost 1 base, leaving 6 bases of the junction unmatched. CDR1 SGHTA and CDR2 FQGNSA come from the germline V gene.

The sequenced material came from PBMCs or T cells enriched from blood (not recorded which). The genes are TRBV7-2 and TRBJ2-7; 7 nucleotides agree with TRBD2. The receptor's source is a man aged 35 to 55 who had recovered from COVID-19. The CDR3 DNA follows: TGTGCCAGCAGCTTAGGGGGAGGGAGTTACTACGAGCAGTACTTC. Amino acids: CASSLGGGSYYEQYF.